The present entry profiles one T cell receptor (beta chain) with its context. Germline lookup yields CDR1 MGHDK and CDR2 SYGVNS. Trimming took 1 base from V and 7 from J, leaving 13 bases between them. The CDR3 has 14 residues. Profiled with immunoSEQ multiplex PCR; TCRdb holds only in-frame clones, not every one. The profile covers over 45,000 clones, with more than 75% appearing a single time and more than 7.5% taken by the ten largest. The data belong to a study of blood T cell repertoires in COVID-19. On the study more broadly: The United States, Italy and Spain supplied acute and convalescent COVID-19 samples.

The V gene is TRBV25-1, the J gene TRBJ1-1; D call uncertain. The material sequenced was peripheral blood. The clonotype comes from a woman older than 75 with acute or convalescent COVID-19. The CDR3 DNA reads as TGTGCCAGCAGTGAATCGGGAGGGATAAGTGAAGCTTTCTTT. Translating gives CASSESGGISEAFF.